This passage covers 13 T cell receptor beta chains from one sample sequenced in a study of shared clonotypes between healthy human individuals. TCRdb's copy holds only in-frame clones and misses some; the assay was immunoSEQ multiplex PCR. The repertoire has about 120,000 clones, around 73% of them found once; the top ten carry just under 25%. Sequenced material: memory CD8+ T cells sorted from blood. Subset denoted: CD45RO+ cells pooled with CCR7-negative TemRA cells. These receptors were collected from a woman aged 25-40 years in good health.

With regard to this clone: Given a far larger clone just one base away, this is likely a sequencing read error. This chain uses TRBV5-5 with TRBJ2-5, with D possibly matching TRBD1 (6 bases). The CDR3 loop spans 13 amino acids. Germline V CDR1 and CDR2: SGHKS, YYEKEE (reference sequence). The CDR3 region has the DNA TGCGCCAGCAGCTCGACAGGTCGGGAGACCCAGTACTTC. Its translation is CASSSTGRETQYF.

DNA of the CDR3: TGCGCCAGCAGCCATGGACAGGCCGATTATGGCTACACCTTC. This sequence encodes CASSHGQADYGYTF. The chain recombines TRBV4-3 with TRBJ1-2; TRBD1 matches 7 bases. Germline assignment: CDR1 LGHNA and CDR2 YSLEER. The CDR3 length is 14 residues. J gave up 5 bases and V 3 bases, and 6 bases lay outside the gene matches.

The genes are TRBV6-5 and TRBJ2-7; D is unclear. The CDR3 contains 15 residues. V shed 0 bases and J shed 6 bases, with 15 bases lying between them. Germline-derived CDR1 and CDR2 are MNHEY and SVGAGI. This CDR3 reads CASSYSGMSYVEQYF. The CDR3 region has the DNA TGTGCCAGCAGTTACTCCGGAATGTCCTATGTCGAGCAGTACTTC.

V usage is TRBV15 and J usage is TRBJ2-1; 8 bases line up with TRBD2. With V trimmed by 3 bases and J by 12 bases, 10 bases remained unmatched. The CDR3 extends over 14 amino acids. CDR1 LNHNV and CDR2 YYDKDF come from the germline V gene (reference sequence). CDR3 region: CATSSSTSGRGQFF. In DNA, the CDR3 is TGTGCCACCAGCAGCTCCACTAGCGGAAGGGGGCAGTTCTTC.

The CDR3 reads CASSLGIAGASGELFF. The CDR3 region has the DNA TGCGCCAGCAGCTTGGGAATAGCGGGAGCGTCTGGGGAGCTGTTTTTT. The chain links TRBV5-1 to TRBJ2-2; 9 bases map to TRBD2. The germline gives CDR1 SGHRS, CDR2 YFSETQ. With 0 bases clipped from V and 8 bases from J, the junction kept 8 bases outside the gene matches. CDR3 length equals 16 residues.

This clone was seen a few times. In DNA, the CDR3 is TGTGCCAGTAGTATACACATGGGCCCCGGGGACACTGAAGCTTTCTTT. It translates to CASSIHMGPGDTEAFF. The V call is TRBV19, the J call TRBJ1-1; no firm D call. Trimming took 2 bases from V and 3 from J, leaving 16 bases between them. Germline V lookup: CDR1 LNHDA, CDR2 SQIVND (reference sequence). The length of the CDR3 is 16 residues.

This clone has only one observation. This chain connects TRBV4-2 to TRBJ2-1; no firm D call. Germline V lookup: CDR1 LGHNA, CDR2 YNFKEQ. V was clipped by 4 bases and J by 1 base, with 14 bases between them. This CDR3 has 16 residues. The CDR3 sequence: CASSPRSRGSYNEQFF. CDR3 coding DNA: TGTGCCAGCAGCCCCCGATCAAGAGGTTCCTACAATGAGCAGTTCTTC.

This clone has a count of ten or more. The rearrangement links TRBV27 to TRBJ2-7; 9 positions agree with TRBD2. The CDR3 spans 14 residues. Trimming removed 4 bases from V and 4 bases from J; junction bases left unmatched: 5. Germline lookup yields CDR1 MNHEY and CDR2 SMNVEV (reference sequence). In nucleotides, the CDR3 is TGTGCCAGCAGTTACGCGGGAGGGAGTTACGAGCAGTACTTC. Its protein is CASSYAGGSYEQYF.

This clone has a count of ten or more. V is TRBV28 and J is TRBJ2-7; tentatively, D is TRBD2 (6 bases). The CDR3 loop spans 17 amino acids. The V end lost 5 bases, the J end lost 0 bases, and 20 bases lay between the germline ends. Germline CDR1 reads MDHEN; CDR2 reads SYDVKM. In nucleotides, the CDR3 is TGTGCCAGCAGTCCTCCTTTAATAGCGGAAAGCTCCTACGAGCAGTACTTC. This codes for CASSPPLIAESSYEQYF.

V gene TRBV27 combines with J gene TRBJ1-1, with D unclear. Looked up from germline, CDR1 is MNHEY and CDR2 is SMNVEV (reference sequence). The length of the CDR3 is 14 residues. The V end lost 5 bases, the J end lost 5 bases, and 15 bases lay between the germline ends. The DNA for the CDR3 is TGTGCCAGCAGTCCCCACGAGGGAGTTACTGAAGCTTTCTTT. It yields the protein CASSPHEGVTEAFF.

This clone occurred a few times. The V call is TRBV19, the J call TRBJ1-5; 9 nucleotides match TRBD1. Trimming cost V 9 bases and J 4 bases; bases outside gene matches: 4. CDR1 is LNHDA, CDR2 SQIVND, per germline (reference sequence). The CDR3 extends over 13 amino acids. CDR3 residues: CASLQGANQPQHF. In DNA, the CDR3 is TGTGCCAGCCTACAGGGGGCAAATCAGCCCCAGCATTTT. Supplemented by reference TRBV19 and TRBJ1-5, the full variable domain reads DGGITQSPKYLFRKEGQNVTLSCEQNLNHDAMYWYRQDPGQGLRLIYYSQIVNDFQKGDIAEGYSVSREKKESFPLTVTSAQKNPTAFYLCASLQGANQPQHFGDGTRLSIL.

The chain is built from TRBV27 and TRBJ1-5; D perhaps matches TRBD1 (5 bases). Per germline, CDR1 MNHEY and CDR2 SMNVEV (reference sequence). Trimming took off 3 bases at V and 5 bases at J, with 11 bases between the two ends. The CDR3 has 14 residues. The CDR3 loop reads CASSFGIGDQPQHF. The CDR3 DNA is TGTGCCAGCAGTTTTGGGATAGGGGATCAGCCCCAGCATTTT.

This sequence joins TRBV5-6 and TRBJ2-5; D not resolved. Germline V gene sequence: CDR1 SGHDT, CDR2 YYEEEE. The CDR3 extends over 13 amino acids. V lost 0 bases and J lost 6, with 9 bases in between. The CDR3: CASSLAAIKTQYF. DNA for the CDR3: TGTGCCAGCAGCTTGGCGGCCATCAAGACCCAGTACTTC. The variable domain in full, with the rest retrieved from reference TRBV5-6 and TRBJ2-5, is DAGVTQSPTHLIKTRGQQVTLRCSPKSGHDTVSWYQQALGQGPQFIFQYYEEEERQRGNFPDRFSGHQFPNYSSELNVNALLLGDSALYLCASSLAAIKTQYFGPGTRLLVL.